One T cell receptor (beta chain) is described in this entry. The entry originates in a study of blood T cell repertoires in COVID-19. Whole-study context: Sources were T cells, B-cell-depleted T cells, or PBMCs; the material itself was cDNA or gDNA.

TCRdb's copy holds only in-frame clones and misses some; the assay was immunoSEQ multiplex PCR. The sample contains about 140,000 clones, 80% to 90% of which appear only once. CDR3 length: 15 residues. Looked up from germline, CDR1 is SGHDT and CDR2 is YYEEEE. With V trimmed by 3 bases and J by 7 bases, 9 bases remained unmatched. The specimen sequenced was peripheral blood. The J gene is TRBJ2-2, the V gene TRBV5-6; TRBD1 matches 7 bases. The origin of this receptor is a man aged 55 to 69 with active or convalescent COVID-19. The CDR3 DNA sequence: TGTGCCAGCAGCTCACAGGGGCGGTACAGCGGGGAGCTGTTTTTT. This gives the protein CASSSQGRYSGELFF.